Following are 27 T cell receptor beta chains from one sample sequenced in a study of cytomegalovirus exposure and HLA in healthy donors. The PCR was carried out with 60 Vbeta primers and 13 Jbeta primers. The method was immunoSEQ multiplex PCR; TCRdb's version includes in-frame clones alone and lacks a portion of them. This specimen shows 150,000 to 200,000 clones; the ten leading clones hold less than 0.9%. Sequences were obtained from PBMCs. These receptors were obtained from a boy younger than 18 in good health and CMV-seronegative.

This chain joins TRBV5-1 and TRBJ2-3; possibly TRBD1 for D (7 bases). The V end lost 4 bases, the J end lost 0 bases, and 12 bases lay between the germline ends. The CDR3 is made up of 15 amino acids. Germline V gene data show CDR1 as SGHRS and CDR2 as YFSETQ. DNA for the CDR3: TGCGCCAGCAGCGGCGGGACAGTGAGCACAGATACGCAGTATTTT. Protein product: CASSGGTVSTDTQYF.

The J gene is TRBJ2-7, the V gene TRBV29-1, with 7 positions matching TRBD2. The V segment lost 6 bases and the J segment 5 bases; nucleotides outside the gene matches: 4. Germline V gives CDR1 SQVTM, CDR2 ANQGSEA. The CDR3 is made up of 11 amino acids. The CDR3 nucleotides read TGCAGCGTCAGACGGGGGGACGAGCAGTACTTC. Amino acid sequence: CSVRRGDEQYF.

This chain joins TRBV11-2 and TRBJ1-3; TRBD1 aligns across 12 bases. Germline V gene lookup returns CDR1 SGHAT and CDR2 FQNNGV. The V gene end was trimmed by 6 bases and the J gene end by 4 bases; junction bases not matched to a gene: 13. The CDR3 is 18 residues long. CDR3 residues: CASRRPGTGGAGGNTIYF. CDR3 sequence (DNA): TGTGCCAGCAGACGTCCCGGGACAGGGGGCGCTGGGGGAAACACCATATATTTT.

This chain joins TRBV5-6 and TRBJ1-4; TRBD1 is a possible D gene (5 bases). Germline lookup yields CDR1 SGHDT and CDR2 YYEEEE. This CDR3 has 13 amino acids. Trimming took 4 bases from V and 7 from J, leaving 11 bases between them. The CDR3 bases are TGTGCCAGCAGCCCCGCGGGGGTTGAAAAACTGTTTTTT. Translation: CASSPAGVEKLFF.

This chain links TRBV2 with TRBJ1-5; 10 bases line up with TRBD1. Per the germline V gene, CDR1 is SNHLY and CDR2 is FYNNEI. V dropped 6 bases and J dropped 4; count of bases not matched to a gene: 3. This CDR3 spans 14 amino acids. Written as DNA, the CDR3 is TGTGCCAGCAGGTTGGGACAGGGGAATCAGCCCCAGCATTTT. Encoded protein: CASRLGQGNQPQHF.

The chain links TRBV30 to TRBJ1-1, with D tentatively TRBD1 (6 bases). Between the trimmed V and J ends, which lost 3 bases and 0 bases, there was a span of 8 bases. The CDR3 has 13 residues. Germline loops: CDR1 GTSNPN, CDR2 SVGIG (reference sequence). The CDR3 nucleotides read TGTGCCTGGAGATCAGGGGTGAACACTGAAGCTTTCTTT. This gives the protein CAWRSGVNTEAFF.

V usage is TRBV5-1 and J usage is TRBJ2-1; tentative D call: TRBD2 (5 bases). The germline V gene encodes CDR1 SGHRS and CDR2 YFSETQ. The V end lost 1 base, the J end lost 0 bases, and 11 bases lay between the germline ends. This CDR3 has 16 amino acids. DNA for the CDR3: TGCGCCAGCAGCTTGTCGGGGAGCGGCTCCTACAATGAGCAGTTCTTC. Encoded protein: CASSLSGSGSYNEQFF.

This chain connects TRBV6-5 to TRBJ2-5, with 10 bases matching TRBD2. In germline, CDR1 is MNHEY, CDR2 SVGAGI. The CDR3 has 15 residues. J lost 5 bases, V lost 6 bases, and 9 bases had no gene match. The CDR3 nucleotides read TGTGCCAGCAGGCCCAGCGGGGGGGTCGAGGAGACCCAGTACTTC. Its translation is CASRPSGGVEETQYF.

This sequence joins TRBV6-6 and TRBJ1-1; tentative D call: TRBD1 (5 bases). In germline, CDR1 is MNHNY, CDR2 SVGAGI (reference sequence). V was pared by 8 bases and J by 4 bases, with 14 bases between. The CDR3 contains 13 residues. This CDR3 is CASRGSGSTEAFF. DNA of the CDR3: TGTGCCAGCCGGGGGTCCGGGAGCACTGAAGCTTTCTTT.

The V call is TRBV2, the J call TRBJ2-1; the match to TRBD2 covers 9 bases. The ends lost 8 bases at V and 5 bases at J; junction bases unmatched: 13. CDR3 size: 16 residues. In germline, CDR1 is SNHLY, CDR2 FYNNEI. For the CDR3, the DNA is TGTGCCAGCTCCCCGGGGCGGGGGGGATTAAACAATGAGCAGTTCTTC. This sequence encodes CASSPGRGGLNNEQFF.

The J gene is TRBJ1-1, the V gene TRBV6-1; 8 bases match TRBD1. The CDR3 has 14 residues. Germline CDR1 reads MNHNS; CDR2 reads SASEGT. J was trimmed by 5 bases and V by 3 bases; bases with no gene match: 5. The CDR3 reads CASSERTGWTEAFF. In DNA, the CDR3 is TGTGCCAGCAGTGAGCGGACAGGGTGGACTGAAGCTTTCTTT.

The CDR3 is CATSGRGHKFTDTQYF. The CDR3 nucleotides read TGTGCCACCTCCGGGAGGGGACACAAATTCACAGATACGCAGTATTTT. The genes are TRBV7-9 and TRBJ2-3, with 8 bases lining up with TRBD2. J was trimmed by 2 bases and V by 10 bases; bases with no gene match: 14. The CDR3 is 16 residues long. Germline V CDR1 and CDR2: SEHNR, FQNEAQ (reference sequence).

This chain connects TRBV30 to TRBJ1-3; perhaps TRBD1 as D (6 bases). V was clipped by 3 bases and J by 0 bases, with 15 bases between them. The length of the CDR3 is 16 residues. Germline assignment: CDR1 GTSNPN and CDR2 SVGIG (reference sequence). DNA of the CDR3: TGTGCCTGGAGCCAGGGGCCACTCTTCTCTGGAAACACCATATATTTT. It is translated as CAWSQGPLFSGNTIYF.

The CDR3 is CASSYTAGGSGVGGTEAFF. The CDR3 DNA reads TGCGCCAGCAGCTATACCGCAGGGGGATCGGGGGTGGGTGGGACTGAAGCTTTCTTT. This rearrangement joins TRBV5-1 to TRBJ1-1; 7 bases map to TRBD1. Germline assignment: CDR1 SGHRS and CDR2 YFSETQ. J gave up 5 bases and V 3 bases, and 22 bases lay outside the gene matches. The CDR3 extends over 19 amino acids. The variable domain in full, with the rest retrieved from reference TRBV5-1 and TRBJ1-1, is KAGVTQTPRYLIKTRGQQVTLSCSPISGHRSVSWYQQTPGQGLQFLFEYFSETQRNKGNFPGRFSGRQFSNSRSEMNVSTLELGDSALYLCASSYTAGGSGVGGTEAFFGQGTRLTVV.

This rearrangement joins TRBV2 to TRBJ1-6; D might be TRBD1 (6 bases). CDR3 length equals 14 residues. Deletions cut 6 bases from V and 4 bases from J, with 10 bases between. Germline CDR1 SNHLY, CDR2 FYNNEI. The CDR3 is CASRPGQYNSPLHF. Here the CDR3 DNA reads TGTGCCAGCAGACCCGGACAGTATAATTCACCCCTCCACTTT.

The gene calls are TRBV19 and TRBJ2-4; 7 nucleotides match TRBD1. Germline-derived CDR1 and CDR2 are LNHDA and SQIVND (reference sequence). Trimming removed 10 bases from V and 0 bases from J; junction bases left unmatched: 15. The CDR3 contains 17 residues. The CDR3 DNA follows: TGTGCCATTCTGGGGACAGTTCAGTTACTAGCCAAAAACATTCAGTACTTC. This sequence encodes CAILGTVQLLAKNIQYF.

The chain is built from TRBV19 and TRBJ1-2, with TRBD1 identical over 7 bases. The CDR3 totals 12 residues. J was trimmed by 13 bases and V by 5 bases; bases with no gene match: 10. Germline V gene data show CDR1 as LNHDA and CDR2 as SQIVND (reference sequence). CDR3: CASSFGQATFTF. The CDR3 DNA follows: TGTGCCAGTAGTTTTGGACAGGCAACCTTCACCTTC.

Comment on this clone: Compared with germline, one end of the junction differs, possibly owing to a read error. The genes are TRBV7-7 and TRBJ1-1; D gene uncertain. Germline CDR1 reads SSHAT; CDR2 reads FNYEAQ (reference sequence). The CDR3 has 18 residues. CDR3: CASSLCPGRNAGNTEAFF. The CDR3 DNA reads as TGTGCTAGCAGCTTATGCCCGGGGAGGAATGCGGGGAACACTGAAGCTTTCTTT. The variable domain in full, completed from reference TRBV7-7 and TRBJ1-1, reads GAGVSQSPRYKVTKRGQDVTLRCDPISSHATLYWYQQALGQGPEFLTYFNYEAQPDKSGLPSDRFSAERPEGSISTLTIQRTEQRDSAMYRCASSLCPGRNAGNTEAFFGQGTRLTVV.

The CDR3 spells CASSFADSGNTIYF. As DNA, the CDR3 is TGCGCCAGCAGCTTCGCGGACTCTGGAAACACCATATATTTT. The chain carries TRBV5-1 and TRBJ1-3, with no clear D. V was shortened by 2 bases and J by 0 bases, with 6 bases between the two germline ends. The CDR3 consists of 14 residues. CDR1 is SGHRS, CDR2 YFSETQ, per germline.

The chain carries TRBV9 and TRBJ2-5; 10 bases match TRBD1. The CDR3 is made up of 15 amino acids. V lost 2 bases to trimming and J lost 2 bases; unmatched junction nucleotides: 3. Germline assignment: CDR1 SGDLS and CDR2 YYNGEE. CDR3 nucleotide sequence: TGTGCCAGCAGCGTCCGGACAGGGGGGCAAGAGACCCAGTACTTC. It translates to CASSVRTGGQETQYF.

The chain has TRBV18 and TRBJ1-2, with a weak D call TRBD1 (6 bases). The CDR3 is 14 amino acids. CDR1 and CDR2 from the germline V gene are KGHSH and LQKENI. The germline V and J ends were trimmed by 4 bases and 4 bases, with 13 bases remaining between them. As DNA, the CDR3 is TGTGCCAGCTCACGTCTACAGGGAACCTATGGCTACACCTTC. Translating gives CASSRLQGTYGYTF.

CDR3 coding DNA: TGTGCCACCAGCAGAGATGCGCTAGGCTATGGCTACACCTTC. Residues: CATSRDALGYGYTF. This chain uses TRBV15 with TRBJ1-2, with no clear D. Germline CDR1 reads LNHNV; CDR2 reads YYDKDF (reference sequence). There are 14 residues in the CDR3. V was pared by 0 bases and J by 4 bases, with 9 bases between. The variable domain in full, with the rest retrieved from reference TRBV15 and TRBJ1-2, is DAMVIQNPRYQVTQFGKPVTLSCSQTLNHNVMYWYQQKSSQAPKLLFHYYDKDFNNEADTPDNFQSRRPNTSFCFLDIRSPGLGDTAMYLCATSRDALGYGYTFGSGTRLTVV.

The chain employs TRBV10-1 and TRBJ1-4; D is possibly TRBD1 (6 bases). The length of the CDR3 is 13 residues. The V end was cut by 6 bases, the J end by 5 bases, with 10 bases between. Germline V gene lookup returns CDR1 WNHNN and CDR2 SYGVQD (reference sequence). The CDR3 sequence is CASSARGNEKLFF. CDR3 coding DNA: TGCGCCAGCAGCGCCAGGGGAAATGAAAAACTGTTTTTT.

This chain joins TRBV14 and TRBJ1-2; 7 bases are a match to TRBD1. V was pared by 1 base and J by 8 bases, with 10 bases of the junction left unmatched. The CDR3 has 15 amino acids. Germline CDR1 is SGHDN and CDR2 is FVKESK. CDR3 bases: TGTGCCAGCAGCCAAGCCCTGGCAGGGGGATTGGGCTACACCTTC. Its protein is CASSQALAGGLGYTF.

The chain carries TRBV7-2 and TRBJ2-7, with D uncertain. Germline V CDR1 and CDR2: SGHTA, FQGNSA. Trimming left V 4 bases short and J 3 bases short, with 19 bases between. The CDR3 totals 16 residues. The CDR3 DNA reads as TGTGCCAGCAGCTCCCATCGGGTAGATTCCAACTACGAGCAGTACTTC. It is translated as CASSSHRVDSNYEQYF.

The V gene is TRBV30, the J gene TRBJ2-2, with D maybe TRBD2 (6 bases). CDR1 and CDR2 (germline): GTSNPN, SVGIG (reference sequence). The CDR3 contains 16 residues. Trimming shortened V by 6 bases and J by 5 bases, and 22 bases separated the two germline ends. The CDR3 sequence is CACTALGGDVTGELFF. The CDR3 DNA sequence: TGTGCCTGCACAGCACTGGGCGGGGACGTGACCGGGGAGCTGTTTTTT.

The CDR3 is CASSQEGGDNEQFF. Here the CDR3 DNA reads TGCGCCAGCAGCCAAGAAGGGGGTGACAATGAGCAGTTCTTC. The chain uses TRBV4-3 and TRBJ2-1, with TRBD1 as a possible D gene (6 bases). V was clipped by 0 bases and J by 5 bases, with 8 bases between them. Germline CDR1 and CDR2: LGHNA and YSLEER. There are 14 residues in the CDR3.